Ten or more counts support the clone carrying this T cell receptor (beta chain). The time point: newly diagnosed GD, antithyroid drugs for less than 3 months. PBMCs provided the RNA from which the TCR library was made. The data stem from a study of regulatory T cells in long-lasting Graves disease. The CDR3 covers 13 residues. V lost 4 bases and J 5 bases, leaving 11 bases between the germline ends. Germline assignment: CDR1 SGHVS and CDR2 FQNEAQ. Library construction for TCR beta used iRepertoire HTBI primers and Arm-PCR of CDR3 regions. Using its own MiXCR run on the multiplex PCR reads, TCRdb lists one record per CDR3 protein. Of about 220,000 distinct CDR3 sequences in the sample, around 19% were seen once. The sample also formed part of further work on T cells in Graves' hyperthyroidism and ophthalmopathy. That publication notes: When the TCR CDR3 underwent first-round RT-PCR, the HTBI primer set was used.

The TCR comes from a woman aged 25 to 39 with Graves disease. The sample was peripheral blood mononuclear cells (PBMCs), taken at new diagnosis, from a patient treated with antithyroid drugs. V and J are TRBV7-8 and TRBJ2-5; D remains unclear. In nucleotides, the CDR3 is TGTGCCAGCAGCTCCCTGTCTTGGGAGACCCAGTACTTC. It yields the protein CASSSLSWETQYF.